The present entry profiles one T cell receptor beta chain with its context. The source of the sample is a study of T cell changes during pregnancy in multiple sclerosis. This table comes from immunoSEQ multiplex PCR, and its TCRdb copy is limited to in-frame clones, with some not included. The data contain some 46,000 clones, around nine tenths of them seen just once; the ten biggest clones take up roughly 0.4%. The material sequenced was CD4+ T cells from peripheral blood mononuclear cells, taken after pregnancy. The TCR comes from a female donor with multiple sclerosis, enrolled in a pregnancy study.

The CDR3 coding sequence is TGTGCCAGCTCACCGAGGACAGGGGGACGACCTGCCGAGCAGTACTTC. This sequence encodes CASSPRTGGRPAEQYF. J is TRBJ2-7 and V is TRBV18, with 10 bases lining up with TRBD1. Looked up from germline, CDR1 is KGHSH and CDR2 is LQKENI. Trimming removed 3 bases from V and 6 bases from J; junction bases left unmatched: 11. This CDR3 is 16 amino acids long.